The 28 T cell receptor beta chains below all came from one sample that was sequenced in a study of beta chain features in type 1 diabetes (dated by TCRdb to between 2018 and 2020). These receptors have no identified antigens. General study outcomes and caveats: A moderate but significant shortening of TCRB CDR3 length was observed in type 1 diabetes patients in all four CD4+ subsets.

Libraries were constructed by the immunoSEQ multiplex PCR assay. The entire amount of isolated RNA was reverse transcribed using the High Capacity cDNA Reverse Transcription Kit, so the sequenced TCRB transcripts were expressed ones. TCRdb holds this immuneACCESS table with in-frame rearrangements only. Some clones are missing; in checked studies, unresolved V genes explain under half, and the rest has no known cause. The sample yields about 140,000 clones; about 12% were counted once. Around 1.4% of the sample belongs to the ten largest clones. The sequencing input was central memory CD4+ T cells from blood. These receptors all come from a man between 18 and 29 years old with type 1 diabetes.

This clone was counted a few times. The chain employs TRBV10-1 and TRBJ2-7; D gene uncertain. The length of the CDR3 is 12 residues. Germline V lookup: CDR1 WNHNN, CDR2 SYGVQD (reference sequence). Trimming cost V 0 bases and J 6 bases, with 6 bases left between them. The CDR3 protein is CASSESVGEQYF. In nucleotides, the CDR3 is TGCGCCAGCAGTGAGTCGGTGGGCGAGCAGTACTTC.

This clone qualifies as medium-sized. V gene TRBV30 combines with J gene TRBJ2-7, with 7 bases lining up with TRBD1. There are 14 residues in the CDR3. V was pared by 8 bases and J by 1 base, with 11 bases of the junction left unmatched. Germline CDR1 reads GTSNPN; CDR2 reads SVGIG (reference sequence). This chain's CDR3 is CAGSRGRVSYEQYF. DNA of the CDR3: TGTGCCGGAAGTAGGGGGCGAGTTTCCTACGAGCAGTACTTC.

The genes are TRBV6-5 and TRBJ1-2, with TRBD1 identical over 12 bases. V was pared by 7 bases and J by 3 bases, with 3 bases of the junction left unmatched. This CDR3 region has 14 residues. The V gene's germline CDR1 is MNHEY and CDR2 SVGAGI. CDR3 nucleotide sequence: TGTGCCAGCACGGGGACAGGGGGCGACTATGGCTACACCTTC. As protein: CASTGTGGDYGYTF.

The chain carries TRBV29-1 and TRBJ2-3; D not certain. The CDR3 extends over 13 amino acids. The V and J ends lost 2 bases and 6 bases respectively, with 12 bases between them. Germline V gene sequence: CDR1 SQVTM, CDR2 ANQGSEA. The CDR3 sequence is CSVEISNGDTQYF. The CDR3 DNA sequence: TGCAGCGTTGAAATCTCCAATGGGGATACGCAGTATTTT.

V is TRBV5-1 and J is TRBJ1-4; D possibly corresponds to TRBD1 (6 bases). The CDR3 covers 15 residues. The V and J ends lost 4 bases and 7 bases respectively, with 17 bases between them. Looked up from germline, CDR1 is SGHRS and CDR2 is YFSETQ. The CDR3 is CASSPTQGMGEKLFF. Here the CDR3 DNA reads TGCGCCAGCAGCCCCACCCAGGGGATGGGTGAAAAACTGTTTTTT.

J is TRBJ2-6 and V is TRBV10-3; no firm D call. The V end was cut by 4 bases, the J end by 0 bases, with 7 bases between. The CDR3 is 15 amino acids. Per germline, CDR1 ENHRY and CDR2 SYGVKD. The CDR3 is CAISVQNSGANVLTF. The CDR3 coding sequence is TGTGCCATCAGTGTACAGAACTCTGGGGCCAACGTCCTGACTTTC.

The V and J genes are TRBV18 and TRBJ1-2; D is possibly TRBD1 (6 bases). V lost 1 base and J lost 8, with 11 bases in between. Germline loops: CDR1 KGHSH, CDR2 LQKENI. The CDR3 has 13 amino acids. The CDR3 region is CASSPRGAEGYTF. The CDR3 nucleotides are TGTGCCAGCTCACCACGGGGGGCTGAAGGCTACACCTTC.

There are many counts of this clone. This sequence joins TRBV18 and TRBJ2-1; tentatively, D is TRBD1 (5 bases). V was shortened by 4 bases and J by 1 base, with 11 bases between the two germline ends. Germline values: CDR1 KGHSH, CDR2 LQKENI. The CDR3 covers 15 residues. CDR3 loop: CASSLDNPSYNEQFF. The DNA for the CDR3 is TGTGCCAGCTCACTGGACAACCCTTCCTACAATGAGCAGTTCTTC.

In its sample, this clone was seen a few times. The CDR3 region is CASSLAWVQAEAFF. The CDR3 DNA reads TGTGCCAGCAGCTTGGCCTGGGTACAGGCTGAAGCTTTCTTT. V gene TRBV5-5 combines with J gene TRBJ1-1; D is possibly TRBD1 (5 bases). Germline V gene lookup returns CDR1 SGHKS and CDR2 YYEKEE (reference sequence). The CDR3 totals 14 residues. Between the trimmed V and J ends, which lost 0 bases and 6 bases, there was a span of 12 bases.

This clone has a handful of counts. The chain recombines TRBV7-9 with TRBJ2-4; no clear D. Germline loops: CDR1 SEHNR, CDR2 FQNEAQ (reference sequence). Trimming removed 8 bases at V and 0 bases at J, with 8 bases between. The CDR3 extends over 13 amino acids. In nucleotides, the CDR3 is TGTGCCAGCTCTACAGAAGCCAAAAACATTCAGTACTTC. Translating gives CASSTEAKNIQYF.

This clone came up a few times. The chain uses TRBV7-2 and TRBJ1-4; D possibly corresponds to TRBD1 (5 bases). The CDR3 covers 15 residues. Per the germline V gene, CDR1 is SGHTA and CDR2 is FQGNSA. Trimming stripped 8 bases from V and 6 bases from J, with 19 bases between. The CDR3 DNA is TGTGCCAGCCGAGCTCCCGGGACGGCCCATGAAAAACTGTTTTTT. Translating gives CASRAPGTAHEKLFF.

The chain uses TRBV7-8 and TRBJ2-3, with 8 bases lining up with TRBD1. This CDR3 has 14 amino acids. The J segment lost 4 bases and the V segment lost 4 bases, leaving 4 bases of the junction unmatched. CDR1 and CDR2 from the germline V gene are SGHVS and FQNEAQ. CDR3 bases: TGTGCCAGCAGCTCGACAGGGGTTGCAGATACGCAGTATTTT. Its translation: CASSSTGVADTQYF.

The chain joins TRBV2 to TRBJ2-5, with a tentative D call TRBD1 (5 bases). Looked up from germline, CDR1 is SNHLY and CDR2 is FYNNEI. The V gene lost 5 bases and the J gene lost 4 bases, with 14 bases spanning the gap. CDR3 size: 14 residues. The CDR3 spells CASSIWQGGETQYF. For the CDR3, the DNA is TGTGCCAGCAGTATTTGGCAGGGTGGAGAGACCCAGTACTTC.

This clone was counted only a few times. This sequence joins TRBV23-1 and TRBJ1-2; D ambiguous. TRBV23-1 carries the ORF label, with uncertain function. V was clipped by 0 bases and J by 4 bases, with 15 bases between them. The CDR3 length is 16 residues. The CDR3, as DNA: TGCGCCAGCAGTCAATCGGGAAGGGAAACCCCCTATGGCTACACCTTC. The encoded protein is CASSQSGRETPYGYTF.

V is TRBV9 and J is TRBJ2-5, with D perhaps matching TRBD1 (5 bases). Germline CDR1 is SGDLS and CDR2 is YYNGEE. The CDR3 covers 16 residues. Trimming stripped 4 bases from V and 4 bases from J, with 20 bases between. DNA for the CDR3: TGTGCCAGCAGCCCAGGAGTGAATTCGGACACAGAGACCCAGTACTTC. Encoded protein: CASSPGVNSDTETQYF.

This clone was seen a few times. This chain connects TRBV6-5 to TRBJ2-7, with TRBD1 as a possible D gene (5 bases). CDR3 length equals 15 residues. V was pared by 2 bases and J by 2 bases, with 13 bases between. Looked up from germline, CDR1 is MNHEY and CDR2 is SVGAGI. In DNA form, the CDR3 reads TGTGCCAGCAGTTACGCCCAGGGTCACGCCTACGAGCAGTACTTC. Protein: CASSYAQGHAYEQYF.

This clone has ten or more counts. V gene TRBV10-2 combines with J gene TRBJ2-1; the D is unclear. The CDR3 is 15 amino acids. V was pared by 4 bases and J by 6 bases, with 16 bases between. Per the germline V gene, CDR1 is WSHSY and CDR2 is SAAADI. In DNA form, the CDR3 reads TGCGCCAGCAGTGTGAGGCAGAAAAGGGCCAATGAGCAGTTCTTC. It specifies CASSVRQKRANEQFF.

This clone occurred a few times. J is TRBJ1-5 and V is TRBV18; possibly TRBD1 for D (6 bases). The CDR3 totals 15 residues. The germline V and J ends were trimmed by 1 base and 0 bases, with 7 bases remaining between them. Germline CDR1 reads KGHSH; CDR2 reads LQKENI. CDR3 nucleotides: TGTGCCAGCTCACCACGGACAGATAGCAATCAGCCCCAGCATTTT. It yields the protein CASSPRTDSNQPQHF.

V and J are TRBV27 and TRBJ2-6, with 7 bases matching TRBD1. V lost 2 bases to trimming and J lost 4 bases; unmatched junction nucleotides: 5. This CDR3 comprises 16 residues. Germline V lookup: CDR1 MNHEY, CDR2 SMNVEV (reference sequence). CDR3 protein: CASSLEGAHGANVLTF. CDR3 DNA sequence: TGTGCCAGCAGTTTAGAGGGGGCGCACGGGGCCAACGTCCTGACTTTC.

In its sample, this clone was seen a few times. This chain connects TRBV27 to TRBJ2-3, with D possibly TRBD1 on 6 matching bases. CDR1 is MNHEY and CDR2 is SMNVEV in the germline V gene (reference sequence). CDR3 length: 17 residues. The germline V and J ends were trimmed by 6 bases and 0 bases, with 19 bases remaining between them. In DNA, the CDR3 is TGTGCCAGCAGCCGGGACATATTTAGAACTAGCACAGATACGCAGTATTTT. Its protein is CASSRDIFRTSTDTQYF.

In this sample, this clone turned up many times. The J gene is TRBJ2-6, the V gene TRBV7-2; possibly TRBD1 for D (6 bases). CDR1 and CDR2 from the germline V gene are SGHTA and FQGNSA. V was clipped by 8 bases and J by 1 base, with 15 bases between them. The CDR3 covers 16 residues. CDR3 in amino acids: CASGMDRGSGANVLTF. For the CDR3, the DNA is TGTGCCAGCGGCATGGACAGAGGTTCTGGGGCCAACGTCCTGACTTTC. The variable domain in full, with the rest retrieved from reference TRBV7-2 and TRBJ2-6, is GAGVSQSPSNKVTEKGKDVELRCDPISGHTALYWYRQSLGQGLEFLIYFQGNSAPDKSGLPSDRFSAERTGGSVSTLTIQRTQQEDSAVYLCASGMDRGSGANVLTFGAGSRLTVL.

A remark on this clone: A read error may be the cause here, since a much bigger clone is one base away. The same CDR3 can be traced to other DNA sequences in this sample. The chain employs TRBV7-9 and TRBJ2-6; no firm D call. CDR1 is SEHNR, CDR2 FQNEAQ, per germline (reference sequence). The length of the CDR3 is 16 residues. V was cut by 0 bases and J by 0 bases, with 6 bases left in between. CDR3 DNA: TGTGCCAGCAGCTTAGCCCAAGGCTCTGGGGCCAACGTCCTGACTTTC. Amino acid sequence: CASSLAQGSGANVLTF.

The rearrangement uses TRBV7-9 and TRBJ2-1; the D gene is possibly TRBD2 (6 bases). The CDR3 runs 13 residues. The germline gives CDR1 SEHNR, CDR2 FQNEAQ (reference sequence). Trimming removed 4 bases at V and 10 bases at J, with 14 bases between. CDR3: CASSSNGGGEQFF. The CDR3 nucleotides are TGTGCCAGCAGCTCCAACGGGGGTGGCGAGCAGTTCTTC. Variable domain in full (rest from reference TRBV7-9 and TRBJ2-1): DTGVSQNPRHKITKRGQNVTFRCDPISEHNRLYWYRQTLGQGPEFLTYFQNEAQLEKSRLLSDRFSAERPKGSFSTLEIQRTEQGDSAMYLCASSSNGGGEQFFGPGTRLTVL.

J is TRBJ1-4 and V is TRBV6-1; a possible D gene is TRBD1 (5 bases). Per the germline V gene, CDR1 is MNHNS and CDR2 is SASEGT. CDR3 length: 14 residues. Trimming removed 8 bases from V and 7 bases from J, with 17 bases in between. DNA for the CDR3: TGTGCCAGCTGGGGCAGGATGGCCTCTGAAAAACTGTTTTTT. Protein: CASWGRMASEKLFF.

The chain couples TRBV5-1 to TRBJ1-2; D not resolved. Germline V CDR1 and CDR2: SGHRS, YFSETQ. The CDR3 contains 13 residues. The V end lost 4 bases, the J end lost 2 bases, and 9 bases lay between the germline ends. The CDR3 loop is CASSPDGNYGYTF. The CDR3 DNA follows: TGCGCCAGCAGCCCCGACGGCAACTATGGCTACACCTTC.

J is TRBJ2-5 and V is TRBV5-1; 8 bases align to TRBD1. Trimming removed 4 bases from V and 3 bases from J; junction bases left unmatched: 8. Germline CDR1 SGHRS, CDR2 YFSETQ. This CDR3 has 15 amino acids. CDR3 amino acids: CASSETGTGEETQYF. The CDR3 DNA reads TGCGCCAGCAGCGAGACGGGGACAGGAGAAGAGACCCAGTACTTC.

This clone showed up just a few times. This CDR3 is CSAGTEFYEQYF. The CDR3 region has the DNA TGCAGCGCGGGGACAGAGTTCTACGAGCAGTACTTC. The chain carries TRBV29-1 and TRBJ2-7; 7 nucleotides line up with TRBD1. The ends lost 7 bases at V and 3 bases at J; junction bases unmatched: 6. The CDR3 contains 12 residues. The germline gives CDR1 SQVTM, CDR2 ANQGSEA.

The chain has TRBV6-1 and TRBJ1-1; D possibly corresponds to TRBD1 (5 bases). The CDR3 is 14 residues long. Germline CDR1 is MNHNS and CDR2 is SASEGT. V lost 4 bases and J lost 2, with 11 bases in between. The CDR3 DNA reads as TGTGCCAGCAGTGCGGGGGACCTAAACACTGAAGCTTTCTTT. It yields the protein CASSAGDLNTEAFF.